This T cell receptor beta chain was identified in a study of T cell responses to AZD1222 COVID-19 vaccine (dated by TCRdb to about 2021). About the study as a whole: TCR sequencing was performed for 230 to 250 trial participants, of whom roughly 200 were given two doses of AZD1222 and approximately 26 were given two doses of MenACWY control vaccine. Enrollment into the trials was organized by age into subgroups of 18-55, 56-69 and 70-plus years, and those subgroups contained around 150, 28 and 57 TCR-sequenced participants, respectively.

V loses 8 bases, J loses 5 bases, and the germline ends lie 12 bases apart. The CDR3 spans 12 residues, from the cysteine through the phenylalanine. Of the read, only the CDR3 DNA is kept; its 36 bases are in frame from base 1. The germline V gene sets CDR1 to KGHSH and CDR2 to LQKENI. This clone is a singleton in its sample. The antigen this receptor binds is unknown. There are no base qualities to consult, and no much larger clone falls within one base. Study-wide conclusions, independent of this receptor: Conclusions about previously exposed vaccinees are limited, since just six or seven AZD1222 recipients were seropositive for SARS-CoV-2 at baseline. In the small 56-69-year group, the increase in depth fell short of significance, most likely because of low power. Because no day 14 peak-response samples were available, the repertoires could be characterized only after the peak T cell response. Epitopes outside the regions mutated in the B.1.351 and B.1.1.7 variants were reportedly recognized by nearly half of the unique spike-specific TCRs. The whole spike protein was spanned by vaccine-associated CD4 TCRs, and dominant responses were seen in regions 160-218 and 743-854. A significant rise in spike-specific TCR breadth and depth was observed after two AZD1222 doses relative to day 0 and relative to MenACWY recipients. Most participants were white British and females outnumbered males, and the authors suggested that clonal diversity may have been underestimated.

The CDR3 regions of human TCRbeta chains were analyzed by immunosequencing. Per the original workflow: Repertoire TCRs were matched against a reference library of SARS-CoV-2-specific TCRs generated with the MIRA antigen-specificity platform. Breadth was defined as the fraction of unique TCRs that were SARS-CoV-2-associated, and depth was defined as the fraction of total T cells that were SARS-CoV-2-associated. Using the MIRA data, every spike-specific TCR was mapped to the spike region that the TCR reacted to and assigned to either a CD4 or a CD8 class. Log10-transformed breadth and depth values were compared by one-way ANOVA with Sidak's multiple comparisons tests. Held by TCRdb, this immuneACCESS table contains in-frame sequences only and omits some clones. Under half of the omission traces to an unresolved V gene where checked; the cause of the rest is unknown. V and J calls and clone size are given by that table; D and trimming were obtained from the DNA. In all, the sample holds 95,000 to 150,000 clones, and 80% to 90% of those were seen once. The biggest ten clones account for about 26% of the sample.

Read against the paper, the sample's time point label means: about 28 days (+/-7) after the second vaccine dose. AZD1222 recipients whose second dose came at about 4 weeks and those whose second dose came at about 12 weeks were combined into one group, since spike-specific TCR depth and breadth did not differ between the two schedules. Vaccinee samples were obtained from the UK trials COV001 and COV002, which included a single-blind randomized controlled phase 2/3 trial of AZD1222 (ChAdOx1 nCoV-19) in healthy adults. Trial participant PBMC samples were collected at day 0 and day 28 after the second dose for TCRbeta chain sequencing.

This clonotype originated in an adult who received the AZD1222 COVID-19 vaccine. The sample here was peripheral blood, taken 28 days after the second AZD1222 dose. The sequence joins TRBV18 to TRBJ1-2; the D gene is possibly TRBD1, with 6 bases matching. At the DNA level, the sequence is TGTGCCAGCACCCGGGACACTTATGGCTACACCTTC. Translated, this is CASTRDTYGYTF.